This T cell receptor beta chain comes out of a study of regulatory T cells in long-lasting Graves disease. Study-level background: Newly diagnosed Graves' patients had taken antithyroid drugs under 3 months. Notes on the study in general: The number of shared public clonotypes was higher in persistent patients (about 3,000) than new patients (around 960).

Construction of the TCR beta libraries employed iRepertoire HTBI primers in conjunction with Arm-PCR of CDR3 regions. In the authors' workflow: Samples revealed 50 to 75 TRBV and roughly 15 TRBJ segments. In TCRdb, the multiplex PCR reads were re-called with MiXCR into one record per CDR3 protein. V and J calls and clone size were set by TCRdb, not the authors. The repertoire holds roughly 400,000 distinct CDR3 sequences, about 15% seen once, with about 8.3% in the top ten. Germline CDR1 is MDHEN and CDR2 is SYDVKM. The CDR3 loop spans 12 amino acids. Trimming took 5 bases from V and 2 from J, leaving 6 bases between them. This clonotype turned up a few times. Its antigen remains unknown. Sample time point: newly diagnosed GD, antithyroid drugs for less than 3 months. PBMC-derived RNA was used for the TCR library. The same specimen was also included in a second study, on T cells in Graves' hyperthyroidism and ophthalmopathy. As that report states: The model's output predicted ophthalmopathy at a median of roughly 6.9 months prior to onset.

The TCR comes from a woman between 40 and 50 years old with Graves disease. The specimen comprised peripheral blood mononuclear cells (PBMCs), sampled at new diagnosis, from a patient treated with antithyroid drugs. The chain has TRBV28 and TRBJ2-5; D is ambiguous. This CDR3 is CASSAQQETQYF. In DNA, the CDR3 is TGTGCCAGCAGTGCTCAACAAGAGACCCAGTACTTC.